This record covers a single TCR beta chain. Its matching antigen is unknown. The entry originates in a study of blood T cells in healthy people across ages. The second PCR ran about 6 to 11 cycles with a sample-barcoded 5' primer and J-beta primers. Each cDNA molecule was tagged by a template-switch adaptor with 12 random nucleotides. One entry per CDR3 protein, called by TCRdb with MiXCR from the 5' RACE reads. The sample consists of over 1,500,000 distinct CDR3 sequences, about 49% of them appearing once. The trim removed 1 base at V and 2 bases at J, leaving 7 bases unmatched. Germline loops: CDR1 SGHVS, CDR2 FQNEAQ. This CDR3 has 17 amino acids. General study results and limits: Measured against age, TCR beta diversity per million T cells decreased in a roughly linear manner.

Sequenced input: blood. The receptor was isolated from a woman aged 40-49 years in good health. The V gene is TRBV7-8, the J gene TRBJ2-1; TRBD2 aligns across 8 bases. The CDR3 DNA is TGTGCCAGCAGCTTAGGGTATCGGGGGGGGGCCTACAATGAGCAGTTCTTC. Its protein product is CASSLGYRGGAYNEQFF. The complete variable domain, with remaining parts taken from reference TRBV7-8 and TRBJ2-1, reads GAGVSQSPRYKVAKRGQDVALRCDPISGHVSLFWYQQALGQGPEFLTYFQNEAQLDKSGLPSDRFFAERPEGSVSTLKIQRTQQEDSAVYLCASSLGYRGGAYNEQFFGPGTRLTVL.